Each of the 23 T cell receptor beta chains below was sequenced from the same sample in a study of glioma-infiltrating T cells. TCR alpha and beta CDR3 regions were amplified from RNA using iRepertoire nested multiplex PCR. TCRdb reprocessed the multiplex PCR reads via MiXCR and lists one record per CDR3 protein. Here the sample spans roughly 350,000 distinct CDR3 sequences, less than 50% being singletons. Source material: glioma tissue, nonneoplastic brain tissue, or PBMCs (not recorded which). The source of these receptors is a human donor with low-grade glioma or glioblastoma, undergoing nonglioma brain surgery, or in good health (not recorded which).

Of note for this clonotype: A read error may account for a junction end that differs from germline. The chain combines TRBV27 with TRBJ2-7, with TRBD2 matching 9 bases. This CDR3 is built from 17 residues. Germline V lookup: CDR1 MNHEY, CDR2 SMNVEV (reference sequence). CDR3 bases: TGTGCCAGCAGTTTTTCCGCGGGAGGGGCGAGCTCCTACAAGCAGTACTTC. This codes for CASSFSAGGASSYKQYF.

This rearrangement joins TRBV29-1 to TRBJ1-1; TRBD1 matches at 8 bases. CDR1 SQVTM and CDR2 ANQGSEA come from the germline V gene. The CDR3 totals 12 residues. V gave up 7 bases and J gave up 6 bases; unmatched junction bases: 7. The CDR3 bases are TGCAGCGCCAAACCACAGGGGGCTGAAGCTTTCTTT. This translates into CSAKPQGAEAFF.

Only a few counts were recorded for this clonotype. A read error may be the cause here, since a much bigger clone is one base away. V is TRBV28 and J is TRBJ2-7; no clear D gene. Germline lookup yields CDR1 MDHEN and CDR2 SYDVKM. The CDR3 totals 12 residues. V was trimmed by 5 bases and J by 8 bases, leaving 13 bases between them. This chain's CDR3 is CASSPRPGKQYF. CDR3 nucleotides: TGTGCCAGCAGTCCTAGACCTGGCAAGCAGTACTTC.

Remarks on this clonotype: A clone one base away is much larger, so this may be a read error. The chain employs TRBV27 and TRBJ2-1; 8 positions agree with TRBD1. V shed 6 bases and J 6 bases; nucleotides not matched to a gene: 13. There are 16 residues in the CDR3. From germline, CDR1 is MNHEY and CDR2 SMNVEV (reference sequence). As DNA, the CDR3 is TGTGCCAGCAGCCACCTACTCGGGACAGGCCCCAATGAGCAGTTCTTC. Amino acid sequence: CASSHLLGTGPNEQFF.

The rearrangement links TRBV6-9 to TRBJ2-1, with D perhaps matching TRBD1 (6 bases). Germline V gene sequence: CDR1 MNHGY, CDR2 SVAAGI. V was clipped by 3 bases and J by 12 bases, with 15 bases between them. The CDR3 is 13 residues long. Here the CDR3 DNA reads TGTGCCAGCAGTTACTTACTAGGGGGAAGGCAGTTCTTC. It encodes CASSYLLGGRQFF.

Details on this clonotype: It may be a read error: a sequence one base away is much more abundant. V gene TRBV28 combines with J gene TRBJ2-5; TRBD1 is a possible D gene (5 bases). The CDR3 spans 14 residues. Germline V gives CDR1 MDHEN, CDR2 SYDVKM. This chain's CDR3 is CASSSGRVRETKYF. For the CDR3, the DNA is TGTGCCAGCAGTTCGGGCAGGGTTCGAGAGACCAAGTACTTC.

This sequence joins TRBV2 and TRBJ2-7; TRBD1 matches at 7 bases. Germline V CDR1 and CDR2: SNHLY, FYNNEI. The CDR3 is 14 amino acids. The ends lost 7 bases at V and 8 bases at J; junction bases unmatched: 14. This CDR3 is CASKSTGIGIKQYF. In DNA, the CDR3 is TGTGCCAGCAAGTCGACAGGGATTGGGATAAAGCAGTACTTC.

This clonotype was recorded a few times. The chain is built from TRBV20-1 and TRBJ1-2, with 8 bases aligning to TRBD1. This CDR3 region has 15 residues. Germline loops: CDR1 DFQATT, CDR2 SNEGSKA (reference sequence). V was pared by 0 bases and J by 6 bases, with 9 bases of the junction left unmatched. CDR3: CSARDHRGSLDGYTF. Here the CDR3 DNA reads TGCAGTGCTAGAGATCACAGGGGGTCCCTGGATGGCTACACCTTC.

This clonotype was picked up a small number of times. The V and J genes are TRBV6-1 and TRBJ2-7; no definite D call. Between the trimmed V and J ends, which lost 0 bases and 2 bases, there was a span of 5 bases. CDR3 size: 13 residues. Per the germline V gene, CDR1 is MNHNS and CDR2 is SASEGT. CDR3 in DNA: TGTGCCAGCAGTGAAGCTCCAGCCTACGAGCAGTACTTC. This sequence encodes CASSEAPAYEQYF.

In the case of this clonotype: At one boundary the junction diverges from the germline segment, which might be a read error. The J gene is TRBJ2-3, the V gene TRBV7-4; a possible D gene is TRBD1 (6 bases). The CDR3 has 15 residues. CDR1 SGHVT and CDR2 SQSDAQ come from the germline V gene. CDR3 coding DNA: TGTGCAAGCAGCGTAGAGGGACATCCTACAGATACGCAGTATTTT. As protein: CASSVEGHPTDTQYF.

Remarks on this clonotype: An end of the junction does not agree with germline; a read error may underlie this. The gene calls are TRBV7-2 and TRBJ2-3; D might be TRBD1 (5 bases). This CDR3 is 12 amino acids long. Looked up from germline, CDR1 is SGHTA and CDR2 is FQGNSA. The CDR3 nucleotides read TGTGCCGGCAGCCGGAGCAGGGTAGGGCAGTATTTT. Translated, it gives CAGSRSRVGQYF.

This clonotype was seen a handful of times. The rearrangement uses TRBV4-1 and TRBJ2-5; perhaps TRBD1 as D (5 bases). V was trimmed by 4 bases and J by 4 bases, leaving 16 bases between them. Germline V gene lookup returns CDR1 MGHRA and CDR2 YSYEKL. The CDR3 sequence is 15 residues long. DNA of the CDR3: TGCGCCAGCAGCCGAGGACAACCACGGGTAGAGACCCAGTACTTC. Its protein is CASSRGQPRVETQYF.

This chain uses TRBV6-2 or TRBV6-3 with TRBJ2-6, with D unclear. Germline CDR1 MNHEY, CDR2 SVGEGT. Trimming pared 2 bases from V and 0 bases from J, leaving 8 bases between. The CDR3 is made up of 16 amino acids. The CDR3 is CASSYNVYSGANVLTF. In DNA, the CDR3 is TGTGCCAGCAGTTACAACGTTTACTCTGGGGCCAACGTCCTGACTTTC.

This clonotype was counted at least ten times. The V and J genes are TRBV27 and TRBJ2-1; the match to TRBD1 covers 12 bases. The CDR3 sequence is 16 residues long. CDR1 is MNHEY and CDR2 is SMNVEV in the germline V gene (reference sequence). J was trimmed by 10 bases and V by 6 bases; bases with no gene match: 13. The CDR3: CASSLGTGGSQWEQFF. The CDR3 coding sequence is TGTGCCAGCAGCCTAGGGACAGGGGGCTCCCAATGGGAGCAGTTCTTC.

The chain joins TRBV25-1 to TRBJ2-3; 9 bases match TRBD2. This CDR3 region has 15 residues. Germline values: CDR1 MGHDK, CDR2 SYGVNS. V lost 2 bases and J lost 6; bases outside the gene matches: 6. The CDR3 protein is CASSEGAGGWDTQYF. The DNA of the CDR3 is TGTGCCAGCAGTGAAGGAGCGGGAGGCTGGGATACGCAGTATTTT. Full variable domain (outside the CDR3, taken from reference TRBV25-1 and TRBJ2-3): EADIYQTPRYLVIGTGKKITLECSQTMGHDKMYWYQQDPGMELHLIHYSYGVNSTEKGDLSSESTVSRIRTEHFPLTLESARPSHTSQYLCASSEGAGGWDTQYFGPGTRLTVL.

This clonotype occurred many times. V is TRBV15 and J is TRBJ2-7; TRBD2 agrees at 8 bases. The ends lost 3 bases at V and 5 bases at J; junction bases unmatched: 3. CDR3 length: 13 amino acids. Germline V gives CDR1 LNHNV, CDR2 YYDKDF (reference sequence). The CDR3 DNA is TGTGCCACCAGCAGTTTAGCGGGAAACGAGCAGTACTTC. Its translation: CATSSLAGNEQYF.

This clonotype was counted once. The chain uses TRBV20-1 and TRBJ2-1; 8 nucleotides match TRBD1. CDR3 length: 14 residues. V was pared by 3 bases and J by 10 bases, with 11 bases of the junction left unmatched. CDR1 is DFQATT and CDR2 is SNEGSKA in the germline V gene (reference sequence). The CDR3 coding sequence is TGCAGTGCTAGTTCTGGACAGGGTATATGGGAGCAGTTCTTC. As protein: CSASSGQGIWEQFF.

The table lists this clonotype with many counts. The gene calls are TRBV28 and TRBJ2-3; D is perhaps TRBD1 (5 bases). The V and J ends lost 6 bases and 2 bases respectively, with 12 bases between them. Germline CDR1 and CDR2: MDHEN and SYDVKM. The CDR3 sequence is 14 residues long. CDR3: CASRRRDITDTQYF. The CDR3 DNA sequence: TGTGCCAGCAGGCGCAGGGATATCACAGATACGCAGTATTTT.

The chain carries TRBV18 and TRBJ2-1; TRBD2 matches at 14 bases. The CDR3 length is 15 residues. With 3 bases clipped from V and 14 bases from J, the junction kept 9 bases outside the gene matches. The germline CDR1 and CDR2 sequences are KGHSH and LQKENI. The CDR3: CASSPGTSGRGEKFF. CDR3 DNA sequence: TGTGCCAGCTCACCGGGGACTAGCGGGAGAGGAGAGAAGTTCTTC.

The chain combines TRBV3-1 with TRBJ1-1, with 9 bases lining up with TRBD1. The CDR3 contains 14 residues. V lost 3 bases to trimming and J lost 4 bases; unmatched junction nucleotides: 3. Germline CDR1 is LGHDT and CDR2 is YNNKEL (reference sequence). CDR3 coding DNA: TGTGCCAGCAGCCACCTGGACAGGGGCACTGAAGCTTTCTTT. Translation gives CASSHLDRGTEAFF. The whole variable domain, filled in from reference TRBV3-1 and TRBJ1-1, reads DTAVSQTPKYLVTQMGNDKSIKCEQNLGHDTMYWYKQDSKKFLKIMFSYNNKELIINETVPNRFSPKSPDKAHLNLHINSLELGDSAVYFCASSHLDRGTEAFFGQGTRLTVV.

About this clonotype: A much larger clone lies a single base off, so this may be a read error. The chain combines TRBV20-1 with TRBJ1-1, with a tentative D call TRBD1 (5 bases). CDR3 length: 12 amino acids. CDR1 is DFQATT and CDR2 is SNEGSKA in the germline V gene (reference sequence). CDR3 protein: CSHDSRGLEAFF. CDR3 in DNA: TGCAGCCATGACAGTAGGGGTCTTGAAGCTTTCTTT.

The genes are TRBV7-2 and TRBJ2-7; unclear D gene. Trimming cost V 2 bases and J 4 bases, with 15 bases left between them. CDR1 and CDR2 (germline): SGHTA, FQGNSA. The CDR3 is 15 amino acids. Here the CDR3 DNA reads TGTGCCAGCAGCTTACTTCCCGACGGCAGATACGAGCAGTACTTC. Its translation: CASSLLPDGRYEQYF.

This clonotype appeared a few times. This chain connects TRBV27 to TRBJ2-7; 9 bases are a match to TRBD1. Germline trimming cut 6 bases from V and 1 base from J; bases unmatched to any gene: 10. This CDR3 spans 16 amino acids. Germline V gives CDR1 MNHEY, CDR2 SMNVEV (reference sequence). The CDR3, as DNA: TGTGCCAGCAGCCGCCCCGTAGGACAGGGGTCCTACGAGCAGTACTTC. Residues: CASSRPVGQGSYEQYF.